The sequence of this TCR beta chain was determined in a study of cytomegalovirus exposure and HLA in healthy donors. Broader study findings: The authors considered a cluster of highly shared sequence variants likely to be a sequencing artifact.

This CDR3 is built from 15 residues. From germline, CDR1 is SNHLY and CDR2 FYNNEI. V was shortened by 6 bases and J by 6 bases, with 20 bases between the two germline ends. A word on this clone: Its antigen is still unknown.

PCR involved 60 Vbeta and 13 Jbeta primers. Clones were read by immunoSEQ multiplex PCR, and TCRdb kept only the in-frame ones, dropping some. The table lists about 130,000 clones, with 1% in the top ten. Material for sequencing was PBMCs. This sequence joins TRBV2 and TRBJ1-2, with D possibly being TRBD1 (6 bases). This TCR was sampled from a man younger than 30 in good health and CMV-seronegative. The CDR3 region has the DNA TGTGCCAGCAGCCTTGGCCACAGGGTAGGCAATGGCTACACCTTC. Translating gives CASSLGHRVGNGYTF.